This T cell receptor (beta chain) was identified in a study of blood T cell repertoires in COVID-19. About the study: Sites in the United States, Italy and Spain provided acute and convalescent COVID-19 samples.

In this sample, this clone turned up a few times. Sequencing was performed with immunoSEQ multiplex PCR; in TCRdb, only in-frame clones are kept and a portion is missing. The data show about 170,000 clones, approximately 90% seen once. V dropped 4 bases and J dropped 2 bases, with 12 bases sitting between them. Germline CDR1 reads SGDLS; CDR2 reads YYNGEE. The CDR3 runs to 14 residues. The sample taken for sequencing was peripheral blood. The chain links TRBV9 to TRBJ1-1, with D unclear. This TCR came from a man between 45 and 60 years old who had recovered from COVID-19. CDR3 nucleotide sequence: TGTGCCAGCAGCTTTAAAGATACAAACACTGAAGCTTTCTTT. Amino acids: CASSFKDTNTEAFF.